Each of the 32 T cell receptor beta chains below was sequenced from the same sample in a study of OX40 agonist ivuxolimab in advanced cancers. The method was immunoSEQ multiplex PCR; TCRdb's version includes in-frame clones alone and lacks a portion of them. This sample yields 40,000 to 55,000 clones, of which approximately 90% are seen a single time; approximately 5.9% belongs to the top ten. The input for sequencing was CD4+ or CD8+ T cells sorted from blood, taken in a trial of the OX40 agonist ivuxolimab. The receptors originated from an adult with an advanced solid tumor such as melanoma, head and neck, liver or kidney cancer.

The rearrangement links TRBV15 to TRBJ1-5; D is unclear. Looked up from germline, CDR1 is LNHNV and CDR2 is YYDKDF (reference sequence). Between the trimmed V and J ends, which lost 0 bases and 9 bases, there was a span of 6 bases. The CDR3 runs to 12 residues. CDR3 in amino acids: CATSRDQRPQHF. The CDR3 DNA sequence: TGTGCCACCAGCAGAGATCAGCGGCCCCAGCATTTT.

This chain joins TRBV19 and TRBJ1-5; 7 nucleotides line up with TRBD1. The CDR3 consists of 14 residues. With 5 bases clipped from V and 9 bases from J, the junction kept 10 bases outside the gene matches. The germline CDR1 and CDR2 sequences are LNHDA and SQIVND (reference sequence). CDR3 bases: TGTGCCAGTAGTGCCGACAAGGGGGCCTCGCCCCAGCATTTT. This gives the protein CASSADKGASPQHF.

In DNA, the CDR3 is TGTGCCAGCAGCACCCGGGGAGCGGGAGCGGAGAATACGCAGTATTTT. This translates into CASSTRGAGAENTQYF. The chain joins TRBV11-2 to TRBJ2-3; 8 bases agree with TRBD2. After removal of 5 bases from V and 7 bases from J, the junction contained 14 bases not matched to a gene. This CDR3 spans 16 amino acids. Looked up from germline, CDR1 is SGHAT and CDR2 is FQNNGV.

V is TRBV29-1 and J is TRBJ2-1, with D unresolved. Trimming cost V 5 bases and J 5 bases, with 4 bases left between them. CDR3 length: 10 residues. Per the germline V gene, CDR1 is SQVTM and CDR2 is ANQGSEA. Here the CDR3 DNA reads TGCAGCGTTAAGAACAATGAGCAGTTCTTC. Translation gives CSVKNNEQFF.

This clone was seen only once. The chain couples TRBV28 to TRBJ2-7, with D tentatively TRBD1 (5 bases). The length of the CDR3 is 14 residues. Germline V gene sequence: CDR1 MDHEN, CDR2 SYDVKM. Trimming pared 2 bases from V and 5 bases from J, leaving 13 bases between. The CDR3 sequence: CASSLRQGSNEQYF. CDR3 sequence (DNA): TGTGCCAGCAGTTTACGGCAGGGAAGTAACGAGCAGTACTTC.

Here the CDR3 reads CATVGQNNEQFF. In DNA form, the CDR3 reads TGTGCCACCGTGGGGCAGAACAATGAGCAGTTCTTC. The chain recombines TRBV10-3 with TRBJ2-1, with D possibly matching TRBD1 (5 bases). With 10 bases removed from V and 5 bases from J, the gap between germline ends came to 12 bases. CDR1 and CDR2 (germline): ENHRY, SYGVKD. The CDR3 is 12 amino acids.

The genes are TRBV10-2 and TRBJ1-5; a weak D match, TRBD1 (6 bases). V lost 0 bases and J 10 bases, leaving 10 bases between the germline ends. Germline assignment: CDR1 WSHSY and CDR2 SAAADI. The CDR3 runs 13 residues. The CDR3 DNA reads TGCGCCAGCAGTGAGTCGATCAGGGGTCCCCAGCATTTT. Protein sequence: CASSESIRGPQHF.

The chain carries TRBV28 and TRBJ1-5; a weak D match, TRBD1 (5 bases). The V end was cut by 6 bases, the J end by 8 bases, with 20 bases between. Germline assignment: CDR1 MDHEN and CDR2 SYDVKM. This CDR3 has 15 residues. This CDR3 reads CASRSRGSPREPQHF. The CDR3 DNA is TGTGCCAGCAGATCCCGAGGCAGTCCCAGGGAGCCCCAGCATTTT.

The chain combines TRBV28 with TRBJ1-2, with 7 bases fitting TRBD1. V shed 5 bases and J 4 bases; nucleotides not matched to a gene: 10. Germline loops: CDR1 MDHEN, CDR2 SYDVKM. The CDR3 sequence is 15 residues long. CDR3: CASSNIDREAYGYTF. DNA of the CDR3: TGTGCCAGCAGTAATATCGACAGGGAGGCCTATGGCTACACCTTC.

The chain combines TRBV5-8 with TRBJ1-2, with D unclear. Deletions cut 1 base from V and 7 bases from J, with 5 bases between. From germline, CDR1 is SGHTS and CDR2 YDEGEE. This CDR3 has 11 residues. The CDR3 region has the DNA TGTGCCAGCAGCTTGACGAGTGGCTACACCTTC. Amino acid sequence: CASSLTSGYTF.

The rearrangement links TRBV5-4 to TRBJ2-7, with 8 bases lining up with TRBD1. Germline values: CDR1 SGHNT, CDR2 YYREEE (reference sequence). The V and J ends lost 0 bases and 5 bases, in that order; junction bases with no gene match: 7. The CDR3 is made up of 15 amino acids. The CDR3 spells CASSLETGVSHEQYF. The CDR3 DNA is TGTGCCAGCAGCTTGGAGACAGGGGTTTCCCACGAGCAGTACTTC.

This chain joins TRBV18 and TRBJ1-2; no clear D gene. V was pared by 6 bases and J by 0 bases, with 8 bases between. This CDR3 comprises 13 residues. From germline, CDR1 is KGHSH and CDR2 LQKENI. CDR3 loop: CASSDRTNYGYTF. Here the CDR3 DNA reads TGTGCCAGCTCGGACCGGACTAACTATGGCTACACCTTC.

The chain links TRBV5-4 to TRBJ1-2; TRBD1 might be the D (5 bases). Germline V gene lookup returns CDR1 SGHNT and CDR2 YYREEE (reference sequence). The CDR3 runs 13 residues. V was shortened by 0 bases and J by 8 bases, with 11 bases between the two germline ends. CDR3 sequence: CASSLAGGWGYTF. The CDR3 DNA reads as TGTGCCAGCAGCTTGGCGGGGGGTTGGGGCTACACCTTC.

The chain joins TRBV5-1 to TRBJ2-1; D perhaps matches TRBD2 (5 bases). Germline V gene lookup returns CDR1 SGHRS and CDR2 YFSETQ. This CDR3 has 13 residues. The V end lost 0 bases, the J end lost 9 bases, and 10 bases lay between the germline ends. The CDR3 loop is CASSLGGDGEQFF. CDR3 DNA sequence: TGCGCCAGCAGCTTGGGGGGAGACGGTGAGCAGTTCTTC.

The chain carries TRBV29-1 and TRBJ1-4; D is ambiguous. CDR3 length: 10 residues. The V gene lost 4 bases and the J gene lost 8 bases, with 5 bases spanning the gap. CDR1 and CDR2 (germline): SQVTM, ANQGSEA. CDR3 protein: CSVADEKLFF. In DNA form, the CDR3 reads TGCAGCGTTGCCGACGAAAAACTGTTTTTT.

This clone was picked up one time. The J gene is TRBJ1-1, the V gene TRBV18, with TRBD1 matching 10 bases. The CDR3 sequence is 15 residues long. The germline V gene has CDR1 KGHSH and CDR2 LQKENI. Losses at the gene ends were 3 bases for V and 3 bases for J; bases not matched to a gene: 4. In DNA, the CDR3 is TGTGCCAGCTCACCTCCGGGACAGGGGTACACTGAAGCTTTCTTT. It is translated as CASSPPGQGYTEAFF.

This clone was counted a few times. CDR3 in amino acids: CASSTGPLGEQYF. Here the CDR3 DNA reads TGTGCCAGCAGCACGGGACCACTTGGCGAGCAGTACTTC. The chain carries TRBV7-8 and TRBJ2-7; possibly TRBD1 or TRBD2 for D (5 bases each). The V end lost 5 bases, the J end lost 6 bases, and 14 bases lay between the germline ends. The CDR3 totals 13 residues. Germline V gene sequence: CDR1 SGHVS, CDR2 FQNEAQ.

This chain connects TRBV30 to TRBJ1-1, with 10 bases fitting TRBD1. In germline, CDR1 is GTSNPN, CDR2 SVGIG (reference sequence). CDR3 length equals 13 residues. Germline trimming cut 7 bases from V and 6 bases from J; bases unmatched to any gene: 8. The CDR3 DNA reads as TGTGCCTCCAAAGACAGGGGGCGCGCTGAAGCTTTCTTT. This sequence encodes CASKDRGRAEAFF.

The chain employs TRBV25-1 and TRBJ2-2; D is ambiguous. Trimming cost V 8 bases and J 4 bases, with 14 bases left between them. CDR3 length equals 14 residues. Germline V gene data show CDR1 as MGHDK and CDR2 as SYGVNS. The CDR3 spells CASGMWAGTGELFF. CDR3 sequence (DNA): TGTGCCAGCGGCATGTGGGCCGGCACCGGGGAGCTGTTTTTT. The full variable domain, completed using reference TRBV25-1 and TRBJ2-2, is EADIYQTPRYLVIGTGKKITLECSQTMGHDKMYWYQQDPGMELHLIHYSYGVNSTEKGDLSSESTVSRIRTEHFPLTLESARPSHTSQYLCASGMWAGTGELFFGEGSRLTVL.

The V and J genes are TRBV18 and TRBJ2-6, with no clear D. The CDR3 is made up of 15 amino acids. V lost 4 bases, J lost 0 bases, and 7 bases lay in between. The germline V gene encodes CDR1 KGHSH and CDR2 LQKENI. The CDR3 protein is CASSRLDSGANVLTF. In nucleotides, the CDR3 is TGTGCCAGCTCACGACTGGACTCTGGGGCCAACGTCCTGACTTTC.

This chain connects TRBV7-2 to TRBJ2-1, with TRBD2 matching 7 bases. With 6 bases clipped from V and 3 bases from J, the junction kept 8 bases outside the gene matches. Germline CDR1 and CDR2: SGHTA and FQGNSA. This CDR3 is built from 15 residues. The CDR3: CASRPGRGSYNEQFF. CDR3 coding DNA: TGTGCCAGCAGGCCCGGGCGGGGGAGCTACAATGAGCAGTTCTTC.

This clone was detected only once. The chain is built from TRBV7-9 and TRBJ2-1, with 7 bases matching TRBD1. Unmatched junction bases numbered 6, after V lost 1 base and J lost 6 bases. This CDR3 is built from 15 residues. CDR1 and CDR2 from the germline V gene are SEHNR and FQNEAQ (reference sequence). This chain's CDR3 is CASSLVKGQLNEQFF. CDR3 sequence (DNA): TGTGCCAGCAGCTTAGTCAAGGGACAGCTCAATGAGCAGTTCTTC.

The CDR3 nucleotides read TGTGCCAGCTCACCACTCCCTAGCGGGAGTAACACCGGGGAGCTGTTTTTT. It yields the protein CASSPLPSGSNTGELFF. The chain has TRBV18 and TRBJ2-2, with 10 positions matching TRBD2. With 1 base clipped from V and 2 bases from J, the junction kept 4 bases outside the gene matches. CDR1 and CDR2 from the germline V gene are KGHSH and LQKENI. CDR3 length: 17 amino acids.

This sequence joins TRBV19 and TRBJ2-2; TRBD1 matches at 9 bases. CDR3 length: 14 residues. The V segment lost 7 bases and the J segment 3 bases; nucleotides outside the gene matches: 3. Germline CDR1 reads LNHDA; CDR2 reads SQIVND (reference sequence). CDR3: CASMGQGYTGELFF. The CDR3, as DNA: TGTGCCAGTATGGGACAGGGTTACACCGGGGAGCTGTTTTTT. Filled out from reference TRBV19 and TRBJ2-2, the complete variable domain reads DGGITQSPKYLFRKEGQNVTLSCEQNLNHDAMYWYRQDPGQGLRLIYYSQIVNDFQKGDIAEGYSVSREKKESFPLTVTSAQKNPTAFYLCASMGQGYTGELFFGEGSRLTVL.

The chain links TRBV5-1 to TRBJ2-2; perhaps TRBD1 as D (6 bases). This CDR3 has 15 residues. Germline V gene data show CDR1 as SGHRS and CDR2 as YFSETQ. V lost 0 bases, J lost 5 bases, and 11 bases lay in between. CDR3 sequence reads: CASSLGQGNTGELFF. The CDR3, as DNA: TGCGCCAGCAGCTTGGGTCAGGGGAATACCGGGGAGCTGTTTTTT.

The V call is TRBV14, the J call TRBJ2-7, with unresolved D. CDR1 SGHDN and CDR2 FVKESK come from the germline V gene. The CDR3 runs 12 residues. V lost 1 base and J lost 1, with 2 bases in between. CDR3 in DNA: TGTGCCAGCAGCCAAGTGTCCTACGAGCAGTACTTC. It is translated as CASSQVSYEQYF.

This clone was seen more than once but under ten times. The CDR3 nucleotides read TGTGCCTGGAGTGCTGTCGGTCGTGCGGACACTGAAGCTTTCTTT. Protein product: CAWSAVGRADTEAFF. This rearrangement joins TRBV30 to TRBJ1-1; D ambiguous. This CDR3 contains 15 residues. The germline V and J ends were trimmed by 1 base and 3 bases, with 15 bases remaining between them. Germline CDR1 reads GTSNPN; CDR2 reads SVGIG (reference sequence).

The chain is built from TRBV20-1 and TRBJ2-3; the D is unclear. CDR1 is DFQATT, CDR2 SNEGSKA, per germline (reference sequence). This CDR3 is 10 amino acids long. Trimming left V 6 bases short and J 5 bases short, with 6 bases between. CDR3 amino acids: CSAERDTQYF. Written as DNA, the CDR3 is TGCAGTGCAGAAAGAGATACGCAGTATTTT.

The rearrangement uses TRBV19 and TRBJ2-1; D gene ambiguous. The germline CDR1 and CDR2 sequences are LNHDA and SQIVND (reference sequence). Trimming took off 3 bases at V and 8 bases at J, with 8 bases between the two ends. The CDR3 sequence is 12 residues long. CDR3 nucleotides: TGTGCCAGTAGTATTCGCCGGGATGAGCAGTTCTTC. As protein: CASSIRRDEQFF. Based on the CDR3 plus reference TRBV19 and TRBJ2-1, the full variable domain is DGGITQSPKYLFRKEGQNVTLSCEQNLNHDAMYWYRQDPGQGLRLIYYSQIVNDFQKGDIAEGYSVSREKKESFPLTVTSAQKNPTAFYLCASSIRRDEQFFGPGTRLTVL.

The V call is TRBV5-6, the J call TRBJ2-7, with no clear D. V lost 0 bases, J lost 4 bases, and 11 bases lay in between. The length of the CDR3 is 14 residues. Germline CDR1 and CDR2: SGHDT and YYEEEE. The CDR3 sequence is CASSLVSGVYEQYF. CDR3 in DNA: TGTGCCAGCAGCTTGGTCTCTGGCGTATACGAGCAGTACTTC.

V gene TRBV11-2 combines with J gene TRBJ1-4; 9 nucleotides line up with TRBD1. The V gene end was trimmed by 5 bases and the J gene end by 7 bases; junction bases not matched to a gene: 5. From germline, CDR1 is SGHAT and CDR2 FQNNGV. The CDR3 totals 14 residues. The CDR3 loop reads CASSPGTGPEKLFF. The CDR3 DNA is TGTGCCAGCAGCCCCGGGACAGGGCCTGAAAAACTGTTTTTT.

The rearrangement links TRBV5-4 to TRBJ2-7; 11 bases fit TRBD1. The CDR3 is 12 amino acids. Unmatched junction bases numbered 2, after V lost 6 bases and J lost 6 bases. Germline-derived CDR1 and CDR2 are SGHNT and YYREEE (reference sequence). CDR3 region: CASKGTGGEQYF. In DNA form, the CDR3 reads TGTGCCAGCAAAGGGACAGGGGGCGAGCAGTACTTC.